The next 17 T cell receptor beta chains were all read from a single sample in a study of identical twins. Each CDR3 protein gets one entry after TCRdb re-called the 5' RACE reads with MiXCR. The table has about 220,000 distinct CDR3 sequences, 7.5% seen once; the top ten hold roughly 5.4%. The same data also contributed to another study, on yellow fever vaccine responses in identical twins.

The sequencing input was CD8+ T cells sorted from blood. The receptors come from a young woman in good health.

This chain links TRBV15 with TRBJ2-5, with D tentatively TRBD1 or TRBD2 (5 bases each). The CDR3 extends over 14 amino acids. The germline gives CDR1 LNHNV, CDR2 YYDKDF (reference sequence). V was shortened by 7 bases and J by 5 bases, with 17 bases between the two germline ends. CDR3 region: CATTTGAQSETQYF. The CDR3 DNA reads TGTGCCACCACCACCGGGGCCCAAAGCGAGACCCAGTACTTC.

This clonotype was seen a handful of times. This chain connects TRBV27 to TRBJ2-7; perhaps TRBD1 as D (7 bases). Trimming pared 5 bases from V and 4 bases from J, leaving 24 bases between. This CDR3 region has 17 residues. Looked up from germline, CDR1 is MNHEY and CDR2 is SMNVEV (reference sequence). In DNA, the CDR3 is TGTGCCAGCAGTCAATACCCGCAGGGGGGTTCAGGTTACGAGCAGTACTTC. Its translation is CASSQYPQGGSGYEQYF.

The chain combines TRBV2 with TRBJ2-3; TRBD1 matches at 7 bases. From germline, CDR1 is SNHLY and CDR2 FYNNEI. V lost 7 bases, J lost 2 bases, and 6 bases stayed unmatched. The CDR3 extends over 14 amino acids. CDR3 residues: CASIQGQYTDTQYF. CDR3 in DNA: TGTGCCAGCATCCAGGGACAGTACACAGATACGCAGTATTTT.

J is TRBJ2-1 and V is TRBV20-1; D unclear. Germline V CDR1 and CDR2: DFQATT, SNEGSKA (reference sequence). The CDR3 runs 10 residues. Trimming took 4 bases from V and 3 from J, leaving 1 base between them. The CDR3 protein is CSANYNEQFF. The CDR3 DNA reads TGCAGTGCTAACTACAATGAGCAGTTCTTC.

This clonotype appeared a few times. The chain couples TRBV6-1 to TRBJ1-6; D remains ambiguous. The germline V gene has CDR1 MNHNS and CDR2 SASEGT. With 5 bases removed from V and 9 bases from J, the gap between germline ends came to 26 bases. The CDR3 contains 18 residues. The CDR3 DNA sequence: TGTGCCAGCAGTACAAAGGCGGTTGGGGTCCTAAATAGTTCACCCCTCCACTTT. It codes for CASSTKAVGVLNSSPLHF.

This clonotype was seen more than once but under ten times. This sequence joins TRBV2 and TRBJ2-7; TRBD1 aligns across 10 bases. Germline loops: CDR1 SNHLY, CDR2 FYNNEI. V gave up 6 bases and J gave up 2 bases; unmatched junction bases: 4. The CDR3 is 14 amino acids. The CDR3 nucleotides read TGTGCCAGCAGGGGGACAGGGGCCGCCTACGAGCAGTACTTC. It specifies CASRGTGAAYEQYF.

In this sample, this clonotype turned up a few times. In nucleotides, the CDR3 is TGTGCCAGCAGCTTGGAGGCGCGGACTACGTTCGATACGCAGTATTTT. This codes for CASSLEARTTFDTQYF. The chain couples TRBV5-6 to TRBJ2-3, with D possibly TRBD2 on 6 matching bases. This CDR3 comprises 16 residues. CDR1 is SGHDT, CDR2 YYEEEE, per germline. Trimming pared 0 bases from V and 6 bases from J, leaving 17 bases between.

Only a few counts were recorded for this clonotype. The V call is TRBV7-2, the J call TRBJ2-1; D is ambiguous. Germline CDR1 and CDR2: SGHTA and FQGNSA. Trimming cost V 0 bases and J 3 bases, with 9 bases left between them. CDR3 size: 15 residues. The DNA of the CDR3 is TGTGCCAGCAGCTTAGCGGTGGGGTTCTACAATGAGCAGTTCTTC. Protein sequence: CASSLAVGFYNEQFF.

This clonotype was seen many times. The chain carries TRBV24-1 and TRBJ2-1; the match to TRBD1 covers 11 bases. V shed 4 bases, J shed 0 bases, and the junction held 16 bases outside the gene matches. The CDR3 totals 21 residues. Germline values: CDR1 KGHDR, CDR2 SFDVKD. The CDR3 coding sequence is TGTGCCACCAGTGACTACATCGTACGGGACAGGGGGACTCCCTCCTACAATGAGCAGTTCTTC. Amino acid sequence: CATSDYIVRDRGTPSYNEQFF.

This clonotype has a count of ten or more. The chain carries TRBV15 and TRBJ2-3; D gene unclear. V lost 3 bases to trimming and J lost 2 bases, with 3 bases between them. The CDR3 contains 12 residues. Germline V gives CDR1 LNHNV, CDR2 YYDKDF (reference sequence). The CDR3 DNA reads as TGTGCCACCAGCAGGGACACAGATACGCAGTATTTT. Residues: CATSRDTDTQYF.

V is TRBV28 and J is TRBJ2-7, with TRBD1 identical over 11 bases. CDR1 MDHEN and CDR2 SYDVKM come from the germline V gene. The V gene end was trimmed by 4 bases and the J gene end by 5 bases; junction bases not matched to a gene: 7. The CDR3 is 15 residues long. The CDR3 region is CASSSWDRGGNEQYF. The CDR3 bases are TGTGCCAGCAGTTCGTGGGACAGGGGGGGGAACGAGCAGTACTTC.

V gene TRBV7-8 combines with J gene TRBJ1-5; the match to TRBD1 covers 9 bases. This CDR3 region has 15 residues. Losses at the gene ends were 0 bases for V and 5 bases for J; bases not matched to a gene: 2. Germline CDR1 SGHVS, CDR2 FQNEAQ. In nucleotides, the CDR3 is TGTGCCAGCAGCTTAGCGGGGGACAGGGATCAGCCCCAGCATTTT. Its translation is CASSLAGDRDQPQHF.

The chain employs TRBV24-1 and TRBJ2-5; D is undetermined. The length of the CDR3 is 14 residues. Germline V gives CDR1 KGHDR, CDR2 SFDVKD. Trimming stripped 1 base from V and 5 bases from J, with 10 bases between. This CDR3 reads CATSDFSYSETQYF. CDR3 DNA sequence: TGTGCCACCAGTGATTTTTCTTATTCGGAGACCCAGTACTTC.

This clonotype was picked up many times. The V call is TRBV29-1, the J call TRBJ2-2; D possibly corresponds to TRBD1 (6 bases). Germline lookup yields CDR1 SQVTM and CDR2 ANQGSEA. This CDR3 comprises 15 residues. V was shortened by 5 bases and J by 7 bases, with 20 bases between the two germline ends. CDR3 bases: TGCAGCGTTACTACTAACCACAGGGCAGACGGGGAGCTGTTTTTT. This translates into CSVTTNHRADGELFF.

This clonotype was counted ten times or more. The chain employs TRBV6-1 and TRBJ2-3, with D possibly TRBD2 on 6 matching bases. The V and J ends lost 6 bases and 5 bases respectively, with 21 bases between them. The CDR3 is 16 residues long. Germline assignment: CDR1 MNHNS and CDR2 SASEGT. The CDR3 DNA reads as TGTGCCAGCAGCCGCGCTCTAGAATTGGGGGGAGATACGCAGTATTTT. Its protein is CASSRALELGGDTQYF.

This clonotype was recorded at least ten times. CDR3 sequence: CATAGKLGTDTQYF. The DNA for the CDR3 is TGTGCCACCGCAGGGAAATTGGGCACAGATACGCAGTATTTT. The chain recombines TRBV15 with TRBJ2-3; the D gene is possibly TRBD1 (5 bases). The V gene lost 8 bases and the J gene lost 1 base, with 13 bases spanning the gap. This CDR3 has 14 amino acids. Per germline, CDR1 LNHNV and CDR2 YYDKDF (reference sequence).

This clonotype was detected a few times. The chain links TRBV7-9 to TRBJ2-7, with TRBD1 matching 7 bases. With V trimmed by 4 bases and J by 3 bases, 6 bases remained unmatched. The germline V gene has CDR1 SEHNR and CDR2 FQNEAQ (reference sequence). CDR3 length: 14 amino acids. In DNA form, the CDR3 reads TGTGCCAGCAGCTCCCGGGGACAGATCTACGAGCAGTACTTC. Translation gives CASSSRGQIYEQYF.